Below are 25 T cell receptor beta chains sequenced from a single sample in a study of cytomegalovirus exposure and HLA in healthy donors. 13 Jbeta primers and 60 Vbeta primers were used for the PCR. The data were produced by immunoSEQ multiplex PCR, yet TCRdb's version contains in-frame clones alone and is incomplete. This sample has some 150,000 clones, with around 79% found just once. Specimen: PBMCs. Receptors were obtained from a man aged 40-49 years in good health and CMV-seronegative.

This chain links TRBV29-1 with TRBJ2-7; TRBD1 matches 11 bases. V gave up 0 bases and J gave up 5 bases; unmatched junction bases: 3. The V gene's germline CDR1 is SQVTM and CDR2 ANQGSEA. The CDR3 runs 14 residues. CDR3 sequence reads: CSVEDGTGGDEQYF. Written as DNA, the CDR3 is TGCAGCGTTGAAGACGGGACAGGGGGGGACGAGCAGTACTTC.

The sample holds a few counts of this clone. The chain is built from TRBV10-3 and TRBJ2-2, with a possible D match to TRBD2 (6 bases). This CDR3 comprises 14 residues. The germline CDR1 and CDR2 sequences are ENHRY and SYGVKD. Trimming left V 8 bases short and J 5 bases short, with 15 bases between. The CDR3 nucleotides read TGTGCCATCGGAGGGACCCTTAGGACCGGGGAGCTGTTTTTT. Protein product: CAIGGTLRTGELFF.

This clone was seen only a few times. This chain links TRBV5-4 with TRBJ1-1; D may be TRBD1 (5 bases). This CDR3 region has 15 residues. CDR1 and CDR2 (germline): SGHNT, YYREEE (reference sequence). V gave up 4 bases and J gave up 0 bases, with 13 bases separating them. The CDR3, as DNA: TGTGCCAGCAGCCCGCCACGGGGGGTGAACACTGAAGCTTTCTTT. Its protein product is CASSPPRGVNTEAFF.

The sample holds a few counts of this clone. The chain recombines TRBV6-1 with TRBJ1-4; 7 bases line up with TRBD1. Germline CDR1 is MNHNS and CDR2 is SASEGT. Trimming cost V 6 bases and J 8 bases; bases outside gene matches: 6. The CDR3 loop spans 13 amino acids. The CDR3 region is CASRGETGEKLFF. The DNA of the CDR3 is TGTGCCAGCAGGGGGGAGACAGGGGAAAAACTGTTTTTT.

The V and J genes are TRBV28 and TRBJ1-1; D is perhaps TRBD1 (5 bases). CDR3 size: 18 residues. V was cut by 6 bases and J by 4 bases, with 27 bases left in between. Germline CDR1 MDHEN, CDR2 SYDVKM. CDR3 region: CASRTERDLFLSATEAFF. CDR3 DNA sequence: TGTGCCAGCAGAACAGAGCGGGACCTATTCCTCTCGGCCACTGAAGCTTTCTTT.

A few counts support this clone. CDR3 protein: CASKAGYETQYF. The CDR3 DNA is TGTGCCAGCAAAGCCGGGTACGAGACCCAGTACTTC. The chain carries TRBV6-6 and TRBJ2-5, with D unresolved. The V and J ends lost 7 bases and 5 bases respectively, with 11 bases between them. Germline assignment: CDR1 MNHNY and CDR2 SVGAGI (reference sequence). This CDR3 is built from 12 residues.

V is TRBV4-2 and J is TRBJ2-5; 9 bases are shared with TRBD2. The CDR3 has 13 amino acids. Trimming took 5 bases from V and 4 from J; bases not matched to a gene: 2. Germline-derived CDR1 and CDR2 are LGHNA and YNFKEQ. The CDR3 nucleotides are TGTGCCAGCAGCAAACTAGCGGGAGAGACCCAGTACTTC. Its protein is CASSKLAGETQYF.

This rearrangement joins TRBV5-8 to TRBJ1-5, with 7 bases matching TRBD1. This CDR3 is 14 amino acids long. Germline lookup yields CDR1 SGHTS and CDR2 YDEGEE. Trimming cost V 5 bases and J 6 bases; bases outside gene matches: 8. CDR3 amino acids: CASSTGVSSQPQHF. The CDR3 DNA sequence: TGTGCCAGCAGTACAGGGGTGTCAAGTCAGCCCCAGCATTTT.

The chain employs TRBV5-1 and TRBJ1-1; D gene ambiguous. CDR1 is SGHRS and CDR2 is YFSETQ in the germline V gene. This CDR3 spans 14 amino acids. V lost 6 bases, J lost 1 base, and 13 bases lay in between. The CDR3 sequence: CASIQTPGNTEAFF. DNA of the CDR3: TGCGCCAGCATTCAAACTCCGGGGAACACTGAAGCTTTCTTT.

In DNA form, the CDR3 reads TGTGCCACCAGCAAGGCTAGCGGGAGGGTCGACGAGCAGTACTTC. It specifies CATSKASGRVDEQYF. The V call is TRBV15, the J call TRBJ2-7; 12 bases line up with TRBD2. Germline V gives CDR1 LNHNV, CDR2 YYDKDF (reference sequence). The CDR3 contains 15 residues. V lost 4 bases, J lost 5 bases, and 6 bases stayed unmatched.

The chain's CDR3 is CASSLILAATYNEQFF. The CDR3 nucleotides are TGTGCCAGTAGTCTGATACTAGCGGCCACCTACAATGAGCAGTTCTTC. The V gene is TRBV19, the J gene TRBJ2-1, with 8 bases that match TRBD2. The germline V gene encodes CDR1 LNHDA and CDR2 SQIVND (reference sequence). This CDR3 spans 16 amino acids. V lost 5 bases to trimming and J lost 2 bases; unmatched junction nucleotides: 8. The full variable domain, in which reference TRBV19 and TRBJ2-1 provide the parts outside the CDR3, is DGGITQSPKYLFRKEGQNVTLSCEQNLNHDAMYWYRQDPGQGLRLIYYSQIVNDFQKGDIAEGYSVSREKKESFPLTVTSAQKNPTAFYLCASSLILAATYNEQFFGPGTRLTVL.

This chain connects TRBV4-1 to TRBJ1-1; weak D call: TRBD1 (5 bases). Germline-derived CDR1 and CDR2 are MGHRA and YSYEKL. Trimming took off 3 bases at V and 2 bases at J, with 10 bases between the two ends. The CDR3 runs 14 residues. The CDR3 spells CASSHRTGNTEAFF. CDR3 nucleotides: TGCGCCAGCAGCCACCGAACAGGAAACACTGAAGCTTTCTTT.

The V gene is TRBV7-2, the J gene TRBJ2-7, with unresolved D. CDR3 length equals 14 residues. Germline-derived CDR1 and CDR2 are SGHTA and FQGNSA. Between the trimmed V and J ends, which lost 2 bases and 1 base, there was a span of 9 bases. The CDR3: CASSLSRVSYEQYF. The CDR3 region has the DNA TGTGCCAGCAGCTTATCTCGGGTATCCTACGAGCAGTACTTC.

This clone was seen a handful of times. Relative to the germline gene, one junction end is altered; a read error may explain this. V gene TRBV28 combines with J gene TRBJ2-7; the match to TRBD2 covers 11 bases. CDR3 size: 14 residues. Per germline, CDR1 MDHEN and CDR2 SYDVKM. For the CDR3, the DNA is TGTGCCAACAGCGATTTCCGCCACCCGACTAGCGGGACCTTC. Residues: CANSDFRHPTSGTF. The full variable domain, completed using reference TRBV28 and TRBJ2-7, is DVKVTQSSRYLVKRTGEKVFLECVQDMDHENMFWYRQDPGLGLRLIYFSYDVKMKEKGDIPEGYSVSREKKERFSLILESASTNQTSMYLCANSDFRHPTSGTFGPGTRLTVT.

The chain employs TRBV7-9 and TRBJ2-4, with a possible D match to TRBD1 (6 bases). Trimming took 2 bases from V and 11 from J, leaving 7 bases between them. Germline CDR1 reads SEHNR; CDR2 reads FQNEAQ (reference sequence). The CDR3 totals 11 residues. CDR3 loop: CASSLKGVQYF. CDR3 coding DNA: TGTGCCAGCAGCTTAAAGGGGGTTCAGTACTTC. The whole variable domain, remainder taken from reference TRBV7-9 and TRBJ2-4, is DTGVSQNPRHKITKRGQNVTFRCDPISEHNRLYWYRQTLGQGPEFLTYFQNEAQLEKSRLLSDRFSAERPKGSFSTLEIQRTEQGDSAMYLCASSLKGVQYFGAGTRLSVL.

This clone came up a few times. The chain is built from TRBV4-3 and TRBJ2-1, with 10 bases identical to TRBD2. CDR1 is LGHNA, CDR2 YSLEER, per germline. The V segment lost 5 bases and the J segment 4 bases; nucleotides outside the gene matches: 8. The CDR3 runs 16 residues. CDR3 loop: CASSSRLAGSYNEQFF. In DNA, the CDR3 is TGCGCCAGCAGCAGTAGACTAGCGGGCTCATACAATGAGCAGTTCTTC.

The chain recombines TRBV28 with TRBJ1-1; 8 bases fit TRBD1. Germline loops: CDR1 MDHEN, CDR2 SYDVKM. V lost 10 bases, J lost 6 bases, and 4 bases stayed unmatched. CDR3 length equals 11 residues. The CDR3 DNA is TGTGCCACCGGACAGGGCTCTGAAGCTTTCTTT. Amino acids: CATGQGSEAFF. The full variable domain, its missing parts supplied by reference TRBV28 and TRBJ1-1, is DVKVTQSSRYLVKRTGEKVFLECVQDMDHENMFWYRQDPGLGLRLIYFSYDVKMKEKGDIPEGYSVSREKKERFSLILESASTNQTSMYLCATGQGSEAFFGQGTRLTVV.

V and J are TRBV19 and TRBJ2-6; TRBD1 matches at 8 bases. After removal of 8 bases from V and 1 base from J, the junction contained 7 bases not matched to a gene. The CDR3 consists of 16 residues. Per the germline V gene, CDR1 is LNHDA and CDR2 is SQIVND (reference sequence). This chain's CDR3 is CASDRGLGSGANVLTF. Here the CDR3 DNA reads TGTGCCAGTGACAGGGGTTTGGGGTCTGGGGCCAACGTCCTGACTTTC.

This clone was seen only a few times. V and J are TRBV27 and TRBJ2-7; D is uncertain. The CDR3 contains 14 residues. V was cut by 3 bases and J by 6 bases, with 15 bases left in between. Germline V gene sequence: CDR1 MNHEY, CDR2 SMNVEV (reference sequence). CDR3 DNA sequence: TGTGCCAGCAGTTTTGCCGGTACCCTCCCCGAGCAGTACTTC. Translated, it gives CASSFAGTLPEQYF.

The V gene is TRBV5-1, the J gene TRBJ1-4, with TRBD1 identical over 9 bases. This CDR3 contains 15 residues. The V and J ends lost 4 bases and 8 bases, in that order; junction bases with no gene match: 9. CDR1 and CDR2 (germline): SGHRS, YFSETQ. CDR3 amino acids: CASSLTGTGKEKLFF. Written as DNA, the CDR3 is TGCGCCAGCAGCCTCACCGGGACAGGGAAGGAAAAACTGTTTTTT.

The V gene is TRBV4-1, the J gene TRBJ1-1; 8 bases match TRBD1. The CDR3 extends over 15 amino acids. Germline CDR1 is MGHRA and CDR2 is YSYEKL. The J segment lost 1 base and the V segment lost 3 bases, leaving 4 bases of the junction unmatched. In DNA form, the CDR3 reads TGCGCCAGCAGCCAGGAAGACAGGGGGAACACTGAAGCTTTCTTT. Protein product: CASSQEDRGNTEAFF.

The chain joins TRBV2 to TRBJ1-5; D gene unclear. Trimming cost V 7 bases and J 4 bases, with 23 bases left between them. CDR3 size: 17 residues. In germline, CDR1 is SNHLY, CDR2 FYNNEI. The DNA of the CDR3 is TGTGCCAGCACCGAGGAGGGAGTCTTAGTAGGGAATCAGCCCCAGCATTTT. Its protein product is CASTEEGVLVGNQPQHF.

V usage is TRBV5-1 and J usage is TRBJ2-7, with a weak D call TRBD2 (5 bases). The V and J ends lost 4 bases and 1 base respectively, with 12 bases between them. The CDR3 sequence is 14 residues long. The germline CDR1 and CDR2 sequences are SGHRS and YFSETQ. The CDR3 loop is CASSPGGPSYEQYF. The CDR3 nucleotides read TGCGCCAGCAGCCCCGGAGGTCCGTCCTACGAGCAGTACTTC.

The chain couples TRBV28 to TRBJ2-3; 14 bases agree with TRBD2. This CDR3 contains 16 residues. With V trimmed by 5 bases and J by 6 bases, 7 bases remained unmatched. Germline loops: CDR1 MDHEN, CDR2 SYDVKM. The CDR3 coding sequence is TGTGCCAGCAGTCAGACTAGCGGGAGGGCATCGGATACGCAGTATTTT. The encoded protein is CASSQTSGRASDTQYF. The variable domain in full, with the rest retrieved from reference TRBV28 and TRBJ2-3, is DVKVTQSSRYLVKRTGEKVFLECVQDMDHENMFWYRQDPGLGLRLIYFSYDVKMKEKGDIPEGYSVSREKKERFSLILESASTNQTSMYLCASSQTSGRASDTQYFGPGTRLTVL.

The chain employs TRBV19 and TRBJ1-5, with D possibly TRBD1 on 5 matching bases. The CDR3 runs to 16 residues. In germline, CDR1 is LNHDA, CDR2 SQIVND (reference sequence). V lost 3 bases, J lost 7 bases, and 19 bases lay in between. DNA for the CDR3: TGTGCCAGTAGTATTAGGGTTTCGGGGCGGGGGCAGCCCCAGCATTTT. Translated: CASSIRVSGRGQPQHF.